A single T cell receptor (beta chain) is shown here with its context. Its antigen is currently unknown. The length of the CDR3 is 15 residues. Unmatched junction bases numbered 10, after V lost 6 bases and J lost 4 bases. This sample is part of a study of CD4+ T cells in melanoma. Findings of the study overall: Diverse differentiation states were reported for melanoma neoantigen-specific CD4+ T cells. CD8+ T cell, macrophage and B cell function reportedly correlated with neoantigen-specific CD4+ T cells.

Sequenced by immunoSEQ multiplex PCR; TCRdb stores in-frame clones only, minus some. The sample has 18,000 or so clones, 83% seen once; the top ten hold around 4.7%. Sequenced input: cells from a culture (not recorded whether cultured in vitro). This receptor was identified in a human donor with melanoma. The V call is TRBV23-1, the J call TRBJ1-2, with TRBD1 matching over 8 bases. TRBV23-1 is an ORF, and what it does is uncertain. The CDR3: CASSQHAGGAYGYTF. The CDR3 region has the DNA TGCGCCAGCAGCCAACACGCAGGGGGCGCCTATGGCTACACCTTC.